The TCR beta chain under discussion was sequenced for a study of T cell responses to AZD1222 COVID-19 vaccine. Study-wide results and caveats: Repertoires were obtained solely post-peak T cell response. Reportedly, nearly half of unique spike TCRs recognized epitopes outside B.1.351/B.1.1.7 mutations. Only a handful of AZD1222 recipients tested seropositive at baseline. Increased Spike-specific TCR breadth and depth were observed after two AZD1222 doses.

Some clones are missing from TCRdb's copy, which holds only in-frame ones; the method was immunoSEQ multiplex PCR. This repertoire shows about 100,000 clones, approximately 90% found once; its top ten account for about 1.8%. Germline assignment: CDR1 MNHEY and CDR2 SVGEGT. The V gene lost 5 bases and the J gene lost 0 bases, with 16 bases spanning the gap. This CDR3 has 16 amino acids. In regard to this clone: Its antigen is undetermined.

V gene TRBV6-2 or TRBV6-3 combines with J gene TRBJ1-1; D is unresolved. The sample consisted of peripheral blood, taken on day 0 of AZD1222 vaccination. The clonotype comes from an adult in good health. The CDR3 DNA follows: TGTGCCAGCAGTGACACAAAACGGGGATTGAACACTGAAGCTTTCTTT. Translation: CASSDTKRGLNTEAFF.